This entry lists 29 T cell receptor beta chains sequenced from one sample in a study of blood T cell repertoires in COVID-19 (dated by TCRdb to 2018 to 2020). Library construction relied on the immunoSEQ multiplex PCR assay. Entries here come from immuneACCESS through TCRdb and include only in-frame sequences with V and J called. Some clones fail to appear in such tables; in the studies checked, an unresolved V gene covers under half of the shortfall, and the cause of the remainder is unknown. The sample has around 300,000 clones on record, 89% of them singletons. Approximately 2% of the sample goes to the ten largest clones. The sample consisted of PBMCs or T cells enriched from blood (not recorded which). These receptors were taken from a woman aged 55 to 70 who had recovered from COVID-19.

The J gene is TRBJ2-1, the V gene TRBV9; 8 nucleotides align to TRBD2. The J segment lost 6 bases and the V segment lost 0 bases, leaving 8 bases of the junction unmatched. The germline V gene encodes CDR1 SGDLS and CDR2 YYNGEE. There are 16 residues in the CDR3. CDR3 coding DNA: TGTGCCAGCAGCGTAGATGCGGGACTAGTGCGCAATGAGCAGTTCTTC. Its protein product is CASSVDAGLVRNEQFF.

This chain uses TRBV5-4 with TRBJ2-1, with D maybe TRBD1 (6 bases). The CDR3 contains 13 residues. Germline CDR1 is SGHNT and CDR2 is YYREEE (reference sequence). Trimming pared 0 bases from V and 11 bases from J, leaving 12 bases between. The DNA of the CDR3 is TGTGCCAGCAGCTTGGAGGTAACAGGGCAGCAGTTCTTC. This encodes CASSLEVTGQQFF.

This chain uses TRBV10-3 with TRBJ1-1; the match to TRBD1 covers 7 bases. Germline loops: CDR1 ENHRY, CDR2 SYGVKD. This CDR3 contains 13 residues. Germline trimming cut 7 bases from V and 0 bases from J; bases unmatched to any gene: 2. The CDR3 DNA reads as TGTGCCATCAAGGGGGCGGTGAACACTGAAGCTTTCTTT. As protein: CAIKGAVNTEAFF.

This clone was counted a single time. The chain joins TRBV24-1 to TRBJ1-2; maybe TRBD1 (5 bases). The CDR3 length is 18 residues. Trimming cost V 2 bases and J 4 bases, with 22 bases left between them. From germline, CDR1 is KGHDR and CDR2 SFDVKD. Written as DNA, the CDR3 is TGTGCCACCAGTGATTCTCGAGCGGGACCCCGCTCCGGCTATGGCTACACCTTC. Protein: CATSDSRAGPRSGYGYTF.

The chain uses TRBV7-9 and TRBJ1-2; TRBD1 might be the D (6 bases). The CDR3 is 14 amino acids. Germline CDR1 reads SEHNR; CDR2 reads FQNEAQ (reference sequence). Deletions cut 7 bases from V and 4 bases from J, with 16 bases between. CDR3 region: CASMPGQASYGYTF. CDR3 in DNA: TGTGCCAGCATGCCGGGACAAGCGAGCTATGGCTACACCTTC. Full variable domain (missing parts from reference TRBV7-9 and TRBJ1-2): DTGVSQNPRHKITKRGQNVTFRCDPISEHNRLYWYRQTLGQGPEFLTYFQNEAQLEKSRLLSDRFSAERPKGSFSTLEIQRTEQGDSAMYLCASMPGQASYGYTFGSGTRLTVV.

This rearrangement joins TRBV5-1 to TRBJ1-2; TRBD1 agrees at 11 bases. Trimming removed 4 bases from V and 5 bases from J; junction bases left unmatched: 7. The CDR3 runs 15 residues. Germline CDR1 reads SGHRS; CDR2 reads YFSETQ. The CDR3 DNA is TGCGCCAGCAGCCTTGGGACAGGGGGAGATTATGGCTACACCTTC. As protein: CASSLGTGGDYGYTF.

The V gene is TRBV3-1 (or the pseudogene TRBV3-2), the J gene TRBJ1-2, with D possibly matching TRBD1 (5 bases). CDR3 length: 16 amino acids. Germline V gives CDR1 LGHDT, CDR2 YNNKEL (reference sequence). V lost 4 bases to trimming and J lost 6 bases, with 21 bases between them. CDR3 loop: CASSLFGTGSRNGYTF. The CDR3 region has the DNA TGTGCCAGCAGCCTTTTCGGGACCGGGAGTAGAAATGGCTACACCTTC.

A few counts support this clone. V gene TRBV28 combines with J gene TRBJ1-3; no definite D call. V lost 5 bases and J lost 4, with 12 bases in between. Germline V gene data show CDR1 as MDHEN and CDR2 as SYDVKM. The CDR3 extends over 14 amino acids. The CDR3 sequence: CASSPFPRGNTIYF. The CDR3 region has the DNA TGTGCCAGCAGTCCTTTCCCTAGGGGAAACACCATATATTTT.

V gene TRBV4-1 combines with J gene TRBJ1-4, with D uncertain. Germline V gene lookup returns CDR1 MGHRA and CDR2 YSYEKL. V lost 0 bases to trimming and J lost 8 bases, with 16 bases between them. This CDR3 has 16 residues. CDR3 residues: CASSQDSGRSDEKLFF. CDR3 DNA sequence: TGCGCCAGCAGCCAAGATAGTGGAAGAAGCGACGAAAAACTGTTTTTT.

The count of this clone is one. The chain carries TRBV24-1 and TRBJ1-1, with 10 bases fitting TRBD1. Germline CDR1 KGHDR, CDR2 SFDVKD. The CDR3 has 14 residues. Trimming cost V 5 bases and J 5 bases; bases outside gene matches: 4. The CDR3 nucleotides are TGTGCCACCAGTGCCGGGACAGGGGTTACTGAAGCTTTCTTT. Protein product: CATSAGTGVTEAFF.

The rearrangement links TRBV7-9 to TRBJ2-1, with 11 positions matching TRBD2. V shed 9 bases and J 3 bases; nucleotides not matched to a gene: 10. Germline CDR1 reads SEHNR; CDR2 reads FQNEAQ (reference sequence). The CDR3 contains 16 residues. The CDR3 loop reads CASPTSGGPIYNEQFF. CDR3 in DNA: TGTGCCAGTCCCACTAGCGGGGGCCCTATCTACAATGAGCAGTTCTTC.

The chain couples TRBV4-1 to TRBJ2-1; unclear D gene. The CDR3 spans 16 residues. The V end was cut by 2 bases, the J end by 5 bases, with 16 bases between. Germline values: CDR1 MGHRA, CDR2 YSYEKL. In nucleotides, the CDR3 is TGCGCCAGCAGCCAACAGAACCCGGGTGGAAACAATGAGCAGTTCTTC. Encoded protein: CASSQQNPGGNNEQFF.

The chain recombines TRBV28 with TRBJ1-2; D ambiguous. The V end lost 0 bases, the J end lost 2 bases, and 10 bases lay between the germline ends. From germline, CDR1 is MDHEN and CDR2 SYDVKM. This CDR3 spans 15 amino acids. Here the CDR3 reads CASSLWQATNYGYTF. The CDR3 DNA follows: TGTGCCAGCAGTTTATGGCAAGCCACCAACTATGGCTACACCTTC.

V gene TRBV6-5 combines with J gene TRBJ2-4; the D gene is possibly TRBD2 (7 bases). Germline assignment: CDR1 MNHEY and CDR2 SVGAGI. V was shortened by 3 bases and J by 7 bases, with 16 bases between the two germline ends. The CDR3 is 15 amino acids. CDR3: CASSYSVQGGNIQYF. CDR3 DNA sequence: TGTGCCAGCAGTTATTCGGTACAGGGAGGGAACATTCAGTACTTC.

The chain combines TRBV28 with TRBJ2-1; tentative D call: TRBD2 (6 bases). The CDR3 has 14 residues. With 8 bases removed from V and 0 bases from J, the gap between germline ends came to 11 bases. The germline CDR1 and CDR2 sequences are MDHEN and SYDVKM. Here the CDR3 DNA reads TGTGCCAGCGGGGCGGGGAGCTCCTACAATGAGCAGTTCTTC. It codes for CASGAGSSYNEQFF.

This chain connects TRBV19 to TRBJ1-6; no firm D call. Trimming removed 3 bases at V and 3 bases at J, with 12 bases between. CDR1 and CDR2 from the germline V gene are LNHDA and SQIVND (reference sequence). The CDR3 spans 16 residues. The CDR3: CASSIRSRGYNSPLHF. In nucleotides, the CDR3 is TGTGCCAGTAGTATCCGCTCTCGGGGCTATAATTCACCCCTCCACTTT. Using reference TRBV19 and TRBJ1-6 for the parts outside the CDR3, the full variable domain is DGGITQSPKYLFRKEGQNVTLSCEQNLNHDAMYWYRQDPGQGLRLIYYSQIVNDFQKGDIAEGYSVSREKKESFPLTVTSAQKNPTAFYLCASSIRSRGYNSPLHFGNGTRLTVT.

The chain uses TRBV3-1 (or the pseudogene TRBV3-2) and TRBJ1-1; possibly TRBD1 for D (5 bases). The CDR3 runs 13 residues. Trimming stripped 8 bases from V and 1 base from J, with 11 bases between. Germline CDR1 and CDR2: LGHDT and YNNKEL (reference sequence). The CDR3 sequence: CASGYGGNTEAFF. CDR3 bases: TGTGCCAGCGGCTACGGGGGGAACACTGAAGCTTTCTTT.

CDR3 bases: TGTGCCTGGAGGTCGTTCGGAGAAAAAGCTTTCTTT. This codes for CAWRSFGEKAFF. The chain couples TRBV30 to TRBJ1-1; D unresolved. CDR3 length equals 12 residues. Germline V gene lookup returns CDR1 GTSNPN and CDR2 SVGIG (reference sequence). Trimming left V 3 bases short and J 9 bases short, with 14 bases between.

This chain connects TRBV20-1 to TRBJ1-2, with D maybe TRBD1 (5 bases). Germline V CDR1 and CDR2: DFQATT, SNEGSKA (reference sequence). Trimming left V 3 bases short and J 3 bases short, with 17 bases between. This CDR3 has 15 residues. The CDR3 DNA sequence: TGCAGTGCTAGTCCCGCATCGGGGGGGGACTATGGCTACACCTTC. Its translation is CSASPASGGDYGYTF.

CDR3 nucleotide sequence: TGTGCCAGCAGTTACCCTGATCCGGGACTAGCGGGCCCCTACAATGAGCAGTTCTTC. This translates into CASSYPDPGLAGPYNEQFF. The V and J genes are TRBV6-2 or TRBV6-3 and TRBJ2-1, with 12 positions matching TRBD2. V gave up 2 bases and J gave up 2 bases; unmatched junction bases: 10. The CDR3 is 19 residues long. Germline loops: CDR1 MNHEY, CDR2 SVGEGT.

Comment on this clone: Other DNA sequences in the sample encode the same CDR3. CDR3 amino acids: CASSSGQGQETQYF. CDR3 coding DNA: TGCGCCAGCAGCTCTGGACAGGGCCAAGAGACCCAGTACTTC. The J gene is TRBJ2-5, the V gene TRBV5-1; 8 nucleotides match TRBD1. This CDR3 is built from 14 residues. V lost 3 bases to trimming and J lost 1 base; unmatched junction nucleotides: 2. The V gene's germline CDR1 is SGHRS and CDR2 YFSETQ.

The rearrangement joins TRBV24-1 to TRBJ2-5; a weak D match, TRBD1 (6 bases). Germline values: CDR1 KGHDR, CDR2 SFDVKD. V was pared by 4 bases and J by 4 bases, with 21 bases between. The CDR3 is 17 amino acids. The CDR3 nucleotides are TGTGCCACCAGTGACCCAGGGCTCGAGGGGGACGGAGAGACCCAGTACTTC. Residues: CATSDPGLEGDGETQYF.

The chain links TRBV19 to TRBJ1-1; 9 nucleotides agree with TRBD1. The V gene end was trimmed by 5 bases and the J gene end by 5 bases; junction bases not matched to a gene: 6. There are 14 residues in the CDR3. Germline loops: CDR1 LNHDA, CDR2 SQIVND (reference sequence). The CDR3 spells CASSPRQGGTEAFF. DNA of the CDR3: TGTGCCAGTAGTCCCAGACAGGGGGGAACTGAAGCTTTCTTT. Together with reference TRBV19 and TRBJ1-1, the CDR3 gives the full variable domain: DGGITQSPKYLFRKEGQNVTLSCEQNLNHDAMYWYRQDPGQGLRLIYYSQIVNDFQKGDIAEGYSVSREKKESFPLTVTSAQKNPTAFYLCASSPRQGGTEAFFGQGTRLTVV.

For the CDR3, the DNA is TGTGCCAGCAGTCCGGCAACCGGGAGTTGGAATCAGCCCCAGCATTTT. It yields the protein CASSPATGSWNQPQHF. V and J are TRBV28 and TRBJ1-5, with D unresolved. This CDR3 has 16 residues. The ends were cut back, 5 bases at V and 4 bases at J, with 18 bases in the middle. Germline V gives CDR1 MDHEN, CDR2 SYDVKM.

The rearrangement uses TRBV29-1 and TRBJ1-2, with D unclear. The CDR3 consists of 11 residues. Germline assignment: CDR1 SQVTM and CDR2 ANQGSEA. Between the trimmed V and J ends, which lost 8 bases and 8 bases, there was a span of 15 bases. CDR3 nucleotide sequence: TGCAGCATTGCGGGTATCGGGGGCTACACCTTC. This encodes CSIAGIGGYTF.

The rearrangement joins TRBV6-5 to TRBJ2-7, with 9 bases identical to TRBD1. V shed 0 bases, J shed 6 bases, and the junction held 9 bases outside the gene matches. Germline CDR1 is MNHEY and CDR2 is SVGAGI. The CDR3 loop spans 16 amino acids. The CDR3 protein is CASSYSPGTGRTEQYF. The CDR3 DNA follows: TGTGCCAGCAGTTACTCGCCCGGGACAGGGCGGACCGAGCAGTACTTC.

This rearrangement joins TRBV10-3 to TRBJ1-1, with 9 bases fitting TRBD1. The CDR3 is made up of 15 amino acids. The J segment lost 0 bases and the V segment lost 6 bases, leaving 5 bases of the junction unmatched. Germline-derived CDR1 and CDR2 are ENHRY and SYGVKD. CDR3 sequence (DNA): TGTGCCATCAGCCAGACAGGGGGGATGAACACTGAAGCTTTCTTT. It yields the protein CAISQTGGMNTEAFF.

This chain uses TRBV28 with TRBJ1-6; 7 bases map to TRBD1. This CDR3 contains 15 residues. Trimming cost V 6 bases and J 6 bases; bases outside gene matches: 8. Germline CDR1 is MDHEN and CDR2 is SYDVKM. CDR3 in DNA: TGTGCCAGCAGAGAACAGGGGTTTGGTAATTCACCCCTCCACTTT. It yields the protein CASREQGFGNSPLHF.

The rearrangement joins TRBV28 to TRBJ1-6; D is ambiguous. This CDR3 has 16 residues. Trimming cost V 2 bases and J 3 bases, with 11 bases left between them. CDR1 and CDR2 from the germline V gene are MDHEN and SYDVKM. CDR3 bases: TGTGCCAGCAGTTTACGGGAAACTTACTATAATTCACCCCTCCACTTT. This sequence encodes CASSLRETYYNSPLHF.